This T cell receptor beta chain is from a study of spatial heterogeneity in lung cancer. TCRdb reprocessed the 5' RACE reads with MiXCR, giving one entry per CDR3 protein. Seen here are about 47,000 distinct CDR3 sequences, around 6.7% observed once, and the top ten hold 35%. The time point is: blood at routine non-recurrence follow-up after resection. Unsorted whole RNA samples from tumor, nontumor lung or frozen PBMC were sequenced. This clonotype came up a few times. This CDR3 has 12 amino acids. The ends were cut back, 3 bases at V and 4 bases at J, with 6 bases in the middle. The rearrangement uses TRBV12-3 or TRBV12-4 and TRBJ1-2; the D is unclear. This receptor was identified in a female donor with early-stage non-small cell lung cancer. This sample comprised PBMCs, obtained at follow-up. The CDR3 spells CASSFHSYGYTF. CDR3 nucleotides: TGTGCCAGCAGTTTTCATAGCTATGGCTACACCTTC.